The T cell receptor (beta chain) under discussion was sequenced for a study of blood T cell repertoires in COVID-19. For the study at large: The United States, Italy and Spain supplied acute and convalescent COVID-19 samples. T cells, B-cell-depleted T cells, or PBMCs provided the cDNA or gDNA that served as material.

TCRdb keeps only in-frame clones here, not all; method: immunoSEQ multiplex PCR. In the table there are approximately 220,000 clones, over 75% of which are singletons. This TCR was recovered from a middle-aged man with acute or convalescent COVID-19. Material for sequencing was peripheral blood.

The CDR3 region has the DNA TGTGCCAGCAGCTTAAGAGGGGGCAGCTCCTACAATGAGCAGTTCTTC. Translated: CASSLRGGSSYNEQFF. This chain uses TRBV7-3 with TRBJ2-1, with TRBD1 identical over 7 bases. There are 16 residues in the CDR3. Trimming took 1 base from V and 0 from J; bases not matched to a gene: 3. Germline assignment: CDR1 SGHTA and CDR2 FQGTGA.